The 5 T cell receptor beta chains listed next were all sequenced from one sample in a study of identical twins. TCRdb re-called the 5' RACE reads with MiXCR, one entry per CDR3 protein. The sample lists under 250,000 distinct CDR3 sequences; 7.5% were seen once. These same records also appear under a second study, on yellow fever vaccine responses in identical twins.

The material sequenced was memory (CD45RO+) T cells sorted from blood. Receptors originate from a woman aged 18 to 35 in good health.

The chain uses TRBV7-9 and TRBJ2-3; D is possibly TRBD2 (5 bases). Trimming left V 3 bases short and J 8 bases short, with 12 bases between. Germline V gene sequence: CDR1 SEHNR, CDR2 FQNEAQ (reference sequence). The CDR3 covers 13 residues. The CDR3 coding sequence is TGTGCCAGCAGCTTTCTTGGACTGGGTACGCAGTATTTT. It encodes CASSFLGLGTQYF.

There are many counts of this clonotype. V gene TRBV29-1 combines with J gene TRBJ2-1; the D gene is possibly TRBD2 (5 bases). V gave up 3 bases and J gave up 2 bases, with 8 bases separating them. The CDR3 loop spans 13 amino acids. Per the germline V gene, CDR1 is SQVTM and CDR2 is ANQGSEA. The CDR3 protein is CSVDPGTYNEQFF. In nucleotides, the CDR3 is TGCAGCGTTGATCCGGGGACCTACAATGAGCAGTTCTTC.

This clonotype was seen at least ten times. The rearrangement links TRBV2 to TRBJ2-2, with 15 bases matching TRBD2. The ends lost 5 bases at V and 6 bases at J; junction bases unmatched: 1. The length of the CDR3 is 15 residues. Germline CDR1 reads SNHLY; CDR2 reads FYNNEI. The CDR3 region has the DNA TGTGCCAGCAGTCGGACTAGCGGGGGGGCCGGGGAGCTGTTTTTT. This sequence encodes CASSRTSGGAGELFF.

V and J are TRBV3-1 and TRBJ2-4; 12 positions agree with TRBD2. Germline-derived CDR1 and CDR2 are LGHDT and YNNKEL (reference sequence). The CDR3 sequence is 19 residues long. The ends lost 4 bases at V and 1 base at J; junction bases unmatched: 11. As DNA, the CDR3 is TGTGCCAGCAGCCCTTCTAGCGGGGGGGCTCGTTGGGCCAAAAACATTCAGTACTTC. Translated: CASSPSSGGARWAKNIQYF. Together with reference TRBV3-1 and TRBJ2-4, the CDR3 gives the full variable domain: DTAVSQTPKYLVTQMGNDKSIKCEQNLGHDTMYWYKQDSKKFLKIMFSYNNKELIINETVPNRFSPKSPDKAHLNLHINSLELGDSAVYFCASSPSSGGARWAKNIQYFGAGTRLSVL.

CDR3 bases: TGCAGTGCTAGACTAGCGGTTTCCTACAATGAGCAGTTCTTC. Amino acids: CSARLAVSYNEQFF. V usage is TRBV20-1 and J usage is TRBJ2-1, with 7 bases fitting TRBD2. The V gene end was trimmed by 2 bases and the J gene end by 1 base; junction bases not matched to a gene: 2. Germline lookup yields CDR1 DFQATT and CDR2 SNEGSKA (reference sequence). The CDR3 covers 14 residues.